The 29 T cell receptor beta chains below all came from one sample that was sequenced in a study of OX40 agonist ivuxolimab in advanced cancers. Clones were sequenced by immunoSEQ multiplex PCR, and TCRdb holds only the in-frame ones, with some missing. The sample holds about 69,000 clones, just over 90% seen once. The sample consisted of CD4+ or CD8+ T cells sorted from blood, taken in a trial of the OX40 agonist ivuxolimab. The receptors were sampled from an adult with an advanced solid tumor such as melanoma, head and neck, liver or kidney cancer.

V is TRBV7-3 and J is TRBJ2-3; the match to TRBD2 covers 8 bases. CDR1 and CDR2 from the germline V gene are SGHTA and FQGTGA. The CDR3 is made up of 16 amino acids. V was clipped by 5 bases and J by 3 bases; unmatched bases: 10. CDR3 residues: CASSPAVGTSTDTQYF. CDR3 in DNA: TGTGCCAGCAGCCCAGCCGTTGGGACTAGTACAGATACGCAGTATTTT.

This chain connects TRBV6-5 to TRBJ2-1; no clear D. V was cut by 0 bases and J by 7 bases, with 7 bases left in between. CDR3 size: 13 residues. The germline gives CDR1 MNHEY, CDR2 SVGAGI. CDR3 region: CASSYSGMNEQFF. The CDR3 DNA is TGTGCCAGCAGTTACTCCGGAATGAATGAGCAGTTCTTC.

The sample holds one count of this clone. V and J are TRBV28 and TRBJ2-2, with TRBD2 matching 7 bases. The V segment lost 6 bases and the J segment 3 bases; nucleotides outside the gene matches: 10. Per the germline V gene, CDR1 is MDHEN and CDR2 is SYDVKM. This CDR3 is 16 amino acids long. The CDR3 nucleotides read TGTGCCAGCAGCGGGGAGGGCGCCTGGGACACCGGGGAGCTGTTTTTT. Protein sequence: CASSGEGAWDTGELFF.

With regard to this clone: The junction departs from germline at one end; a sequencing error may be responsible. This chain connects TRBV7-2 to TRBJ2-2, with 11 bases matching TRBD1. The CDR3 is 17 amino acids. CDR1 is SGHTA, CDR2 FQGNSA, per germline. The CDR3 DNA reads TGTGCCAACAGCGACCGCGGACAGGGGGCGAATACCGGGGAGCTGTTTTTT. Translation: CANSDRGQGANTGELFF.

The chain has TRBV28 and TRBJ2-5, with a possible D match to TRBD1 (6 bases). The V end lost 10 bases, the J end lost 4 bases, and 22 bases lay between the germline ends. The CDR3 has 15 residues. Looked up from germline, CDR1 is MDHEN and CDR2 is SYDVKM. Here the CDR3 DNA reads TGTGCCACCCTCATGACCCCGGGACATCTAGAGACCCAGTACTTC. Protein product: CATLMTPGHLETQYF.

CDR3 loop: CSVVDDSNQPQHF. The CDR3 DNA is TGCAGCGTTGTTGACGATAGCAATCAGCCCCAGCATTTT. The J gene is TRBJ1-5, the V gene TRBV29-1; no clear D. V lost 4 bases to trimming and J lost 0 bases, with 7 bases between them. Germline V gene data show CDR1 as SQVTM and CDR2 as ANQGSEA. The CDR3 sequence is 13 residues long.

The chain links TRBV28 to TRBJ2-1, with 7 positions matching TRBD1. This CDR3 has 14 residues. Germline CDR1 reads MDHEN; CDR2 reads SYDVKM. Germline trimming cut 5 bases from V and 9 bases from J; bases unmatched to any gene: 10. The CDR3 loop is CASSDRVLLGEQFF. CDR3 nucleotide sequence: TGTGCCAGCAGTGACAGGGTTTTATTGGGTGAGCAGTTCTTC.

The chain couples TRBV19 to TRBJ1-5, with a possible D match to TRBD1 (5 bases). CDR1 is LNHDA, CDR2 SQIVND, per germline (reference sequence). Trimming pared 3 bases from V and 6 bases from J, leaving 15 bases between. The length of the CDR3 is 15 residues. The DNA of the CDR3 is TGTGCCAGTAGTATGGGGCAAGGCGGAGGTCAGCCCCAGCATTTT. Protein: CASSMGQGGGQPQHF.

The CDR3 spells CASSVSRQNTEAFF. CDR3 coding DNA: TGCGCCAGCAGTGTTTCCCGACAGAACACTGAAGCTTTCTTT. The J gene is TRBJ1-1, the V gene TRBV10-1; D not resolved. The CDR3 contains 14 residues. Trimming took 4 bases from V and 1 from J, leaving 10 bases between them. The germline gives CDR1 WNHNN, CDR2 SYGVQD (reference sequence).

The chain uses TRBV6-1 and TRBJ2-5; 7 bases align to TRBD2. Trimming cost V 6 bases and J 4 bases; bases outside gene matches: 5. Germline loops: CDR1 MNHNS, CDR2 SASEGT. The CDR3 is 13 residues long. As DNA, the CDR3 is TGTGCCAGCAGGCCTAGCGGACTAGAGACCCAGTACTTC. This codes for CASRPSGLETQYF.

This rearrangement joins TRBV7-3 to TRBJ1-1; possible D gene TRBD1, 5 bases. The CDR3 extends over 15 amino acids. Trimming took off 2 bases at V and 0 bases at J, with 10 bases between the two ends. In germline, CDR1 is SGHTA, CDR2 FQGTGA. The CDR3 region is CASSLQRTLNTEAFF. CDR3 DNA sequence: TGTGCCAGCAGCTTACAGAGGACACTGAACACTGAAGCTTTCTTT.

The J gene is TRBJ2-1, the V gene TRBV6-1; 8 positions match TRBD2. Trimming at V came to 11 bases and at J to 8 bases, leaving 14 bases not matched to a gene. Germline V CDR1 and CDR2: MNHNS, SASEGT. The CDR3 is 14 residues long. The CDR3 DNA sequence: TGTGCCGGCGATGAGGGGACTAGACAGGATGAGCAGTTCTTC. Translated: CAGDEGTRQDEQFF.

The chain couples TRBV6-6 to TRBJ2-7; D uncertain. The CDR3 extends over 12 amino acids. V was shortened by 6 bases and J by 6 bases, with 12 bases between the two germline ends. Germline CDR1 MNHNY, CDR2 SVGAGI (reference sequence). CDR3 loop: CASRFHNSEQYF. DNA of the CDR3: TGTGCCAGCAGATTTCACAACTCCGAGCAGTACTTC.

The rearrangement uses TRBV5-1 and TRBJ1-1; 12 nucleotides line up with TRBD1. V was clipped by 0 bases and J by 4 bases; unmatched bases: 4. The CDR3 loop spans 16 amino acids. Germline values: CDR1 SGHRS, CDR2 YFSETQ. CDR3: CASSLAGTGGFTEAFF. DNA for the CDR3: TGCGCCAGCAGCTTGGCGGGGACAGGGGGCTTCACTGAAGCTTTCTTT.

The CDR3 reads CASSGFVGHQTEAFF. In nucleotides, the CDR3 is TGTGCCAGCAGTGGGTTCGTGGGACATCAAACTGAAGCTTTCTTT. V usage is TRBV2 and J usage is TRBJ1-1, with D possibly being TRBD1 (6 bases). CDR3 length: 15 amino acids. Germline loops: CDR1 SNHLY, CDR2 FYNNEI. V was shortened by 4 bases and J by 5 bases, with 17 bases between the two germline ends. Supplemented by reference TRBV2 and TRBJ1-1, the full variable domain reads EPEVTQTPSHQVTQMGQEVILRCVPISNHLYFYWYRQILGQKVEFLVSFYNNEISEKSEIFDDQFSVERPDGSNFTLKIRSTKLEDSAMYFCASSGFVGHQTEAFFGQGTRLTVV.

This sequence joins TRBV5-1 and TRBJ2-7; 9 bases are a match to TRBD1. Germline trimming cut 0 bases from V and 5 bases from J; bases unmatched to any gene: 12. This CDR3 comprises 17 residues. CDR1 and CDR2 (germline): SGHRS, YFSETQ. CDR3 loop: CASSLGQRTGVGNEQYF. The CDR3 DNA follows: TGCGCCAGCAGCTTGGGACAAAGGACAGGGGTGGGGAACGAGCAGTACTTC.

V usage is TRBV7-6 and J usage is TRBJ2-7, with 9 bases aligning to TRBD2. After removal of 1 base from V and 2 bases from J, the junction contained 9 bases not matched to a gene. This CDR3 has 17 amino acids. Germline assignment: CDR1 SGHVS and CDR2 FNYEAQ. The CDR3 coding sequence is TGTGCCAGCAGCTTAGGGGCTAGCGGGACCAAGCCCTACGAGCAGTACTTC. Translating it yields CASSLGASGTKPYEQYF.

The V gene is TRBV19, the J gene TRBJ2-1, with 9 positions matching TRBD2. V shed 4 bases, J shed 2 bases, and the junction held 6 bases outside the gene matches. Germline loops: CDR1 LNHDA, CDR2 SQIVND (reference sequence). The CDR3 is 16 residues long. CDR3 nucleotide sequence: TGTGCCAGTAGTACTATTCTAGCGGGGCCCTACAATGAGCAGTTCTTC. Translating gives CASSTILAGPYNEQFF.

The V and J genes are TRBV2 and TRBJ1-5; TRBD1 matches at 7 bases. The germline V gene has CDR1 SNHLY and CDR2 FYNNEI. The CDR3 runs to 14 residues. J lost 6 bases, V lost 8 bases, and 10 bases had no gene match. The CDR3 sequence: CASGLTGLGQPQHF. CDR3 nucleotide sequence: TGTGCCAGCGGATTGACAGGGCTAGGTCAGCCCCAGCATTTT.

This chain connects TRBV7-3 to TRBJ2-2, with D possibly being TRBD1 (5 bases). CDR3 size: 14 residues. From germline, CDR1 is SGHTA and CDR2 FQGTGA. The V gene lost 5 bases and the J gene lost 3 bases, with 10 bases spanning the gap. CDR3: CASSLGHYTGELFF. The DNA of the CDR3 is TGTGCCAGCAGCCTAGGACACTACACCGGGGAGCTGTTTTTT.

This clone was detected only a few times. CDR3 DNA sequence: TGTGCCAGCAGCTTGGACCGCCTGGATGGCTACACCTTC. Encoded protein: CASSLDRLDGYTF. The V and J genes are TRBV7-8 and TRBJ1-2; D not certain. This CDR3 is built from 13 residues. V was pared by 3 bases and J by 6 bases, with 11 bases between. CDR1 is SGHVS, CDR2 FQNEAQ, per germline.

The chain uses TRBV5-1 and TRBJ1-1; 8 bases match TRBD1. The V and J ends lost 4 bases and 7 bases, in that order; junction bases with no gene match: 12. The CDR3 extends over 15 amino acids. CDR1 is SGHRS and CDR2 is YFSETQ in the germline V gene. CDR3: CASSTITGGGDEAFF. CDR3 nucleotides: TGCGCCAGCAGCACCATAACAGGGGGAGGGGATGAAGCTTTCTTT.

The chain joins TRBV19 to TRBJ1-1; no reliable D call. The CDR3 extends over 15 amino acids. Germline CDR1 and CDR2: LNHDA and SQIVND (reference sequence). The V end was cut by 3 bases, the J end by 4 bases, with 15 bases between. The CDR3 region has the DNA TGTGCCAGTAGTATTTTGGGATCGGGGATCACTGAAGCTTTCTTT. As protein: CASSILGSGITEAFF.

Here the CDR3 DNA reads TGTGCCAGCAGTGAAGTACGGGGGGAAAAACTGTTTTTT. Translated, it gives CASSEVRGEKLFF. The rearrangement links TRBV6-1 to TRBJ1-4, with D possibly being TRBD1 (5 bases). Deletions cut 1 base from V and 8 bases from J, with 8 bases between. The CDR3 sequence is 13 residues long. Germline CDR1 reads MNHNS; CDR2 reads SASEGT.

The gene calls are TRBV6-1 and TRBJ1-5; 7 positions match TRBD1. CDR1 is MNHNS, CDR2 SASEGT, per germline. V dropped 4 bases and J dropped 7; count of bases not matched to a gene: 4. CDR3 length: 13 amino acids. The DNA of the CDR3 is TGTGCCAGCAGTGCAGACAGGGTGCAGCCCCAGCATTTT. It codes for CASSADRVQPQHF.

V usage is TRBV19 and J usage is TRBJ1-1; D may be TRBD1 (5 bases). CDR1 is LNHDA and CDR2 is SQIVND in the germline V gene (reference sequence). CDR3 length: 15 residues. Trimming pared 6 bases from V and 0 bases from J, leaving 14 bases between. The CDR3 region is CASRITGTVNTEAFF. The DNA for the CDR3 is TGTGCCAGTAGGATAACCGGGACGGTGAACACTGAAGCTTTCTTT.

The chain combines TRBV6-9 with TRBJ1-6, with TRBD1 matching 9 bases. Looked up from germline, CDR1 is MNHGY and CDR2 is SVAAGI. The V and J ends lost 3 bases and 6 bases, in that order; junction bases with no gene match: 6. There are 16 residues in the CDR3. The CDR3 sequence is CASSYDRDRVNSPLHF. For the CDR3, the DNA is TGTGCCAGCAGTTACGACCGGGACAGGGTTAATTCACCCCTCCACTTT.

This chain links TRBV19 with TRBJ2-1; D is unresolved. CDR3 length equals 11 residues. Germline V gives CDR1 LNHDA, CDR2 SQIVND (reference sequence). V lost 3 bases and J 7 bases, leaving 4 bases between the germline ends. The CDR3 DNA follows: TGTGCCAGTAGTATTAAGAATGAGCAGTTCTTC. Residues: CASSIKNEQFF.

The gene calls are TRBV10-3 and TRBJ2-1; D possibly uses TRBD1 or TRBD2 (5 bases each). Germline CDR1 is ENHRY and CDR2 is SYGVKD. The CDR3 totals 14 residues. Trimming left V 4 bases short and J 6 bases short, with 13 bases between. CDR3 nucleotide sequence: TGTGCCATCAGTGCGAGGGAGAGGGGCAATGAGCAGTTCTTC. Encoded protein: CAISARERGNEQFF.